This note documents a single TCR beta chain sequence. Its specificity is unknown. V lost 4 bases and J 7 bases, leaving 14 bases between the germline ends. This CDR3 is 14 amino acids long. Germline CDR1 reads DFQATT; CDR2 reads SNEGSKA (reference sequence). This entry is derived from a study of blood T cells in healthy people across ages. With a J-beta primer mix and a sample-barcoded 5' primer, a second PCR ran about 7 to 12 cycles. TCRdb passed the 5' RACE reads through MiXCR, listing each CDR3 protein once. This sample carries about 1.4 million distinct CDR3 sequences, roughly 60% of them seen once, and the ten largest clones take more than 6%. Study findings and constraints: Estimates of diversity drawn from one million T cells were considered underestimates. The fall in TCR beta diversity per million T cells was roughly linear with age.

Specimen: blood. The sequence was obtained from a man in his late teens or twenties in good health. The chain couples TRBV20-1 to TRBJ1-6; no definite D call. As DNA, the CDR3 is TGCAGTGCTATACAGCAGGCCGTGAATTCACCCCTCCACTTT. Translation gives CSAIQQAVNSPLHF.